This T cell receptor (beta chain) originates from a study of identical twins. The study's findings and limits: In beta out-of-frame sequences, the excess sharing between twins was weaker. The presence of invariant MAIT and iNKT cells could partly confound analyses of zero-insertion sequences. Out-of-frame alpha sequences shared by twins were enriched for low generation probability.

This clonotype was found many times. Its target is not known. The CDR3 covers 18 residues. The donor group consisted entirely of healthy Caucasians. TCRdb redid the calling of the 5' RACE reads with MiXCR, one entry per CDR3 protein. This table has 350,000 to 400,000 distinct CDR3 sequences, approximately 10% appearing once. Input material: naive T cells sorted from blood. This receptor was taken from a woman in her forties or fifties in good health. The chain recombines TRBV21-1 with TRBJ1-2; the table's D call of TRBD1 was not tested on the DNA. TRBV21-1 is termed a pseudogene. The CDR3 here is CASSKGKAGQGKLYGYTF. The CDR3 bases are TGTGCCAGCAGCAAAGGGAAGGCGGGACAGGGCAAACTCTATGGCTACACCTTC.